The 8 T cell receptor beta chains below come from one sample, sequenced in a study of cytomegalovirus exposure and HLA in healthy donors. The assay was immunoSEQ multiplex PCR, and TCRdb's table has in-frame clones only and misses some. The repertoire has roughly 60,000 clones, roughly 96% of them found once; the top ten carry 5.5% to 7.5%. Sequenced: PBMCs. The receptor source for this set is a woman aged 18-29 years in good health and CMV-seropositive.

The rearrangement links TRBV27 to TRBJ2-1, with 10 bases matching TRBD2. CDR1 is MNHEY and CDR2 is SMNVEV in the germline V gene (reference sequence). The CDR3 runs 15 residues. After removal of 5 bases from V and 7 bases from J, the junction contained 8 bases not matched to a gene. The CDR3 region has the DNA TGTGCCAGCAGTCCCCTGAGCGGGGGGGCAAATGAGCAGTTCTTC. Translated: CASSPLSGGANEQFF.

The genes are TRBV29-1 and TRBJ1-1; possible D gene TRBD1, 6 bases. Germline loops: CDR1 SQVTM, CDR2 ANQGSEA. CDR3 length: 12 amino acids. The V and J ends lost 7 bases and 7 bases respectively, with 16 bases between them. In DNA, the CDR3 is TGCAGCGGATCTACAGGGAAGAGTGAAGCTTTCTTT. The encoded protein is CSGSTGKSEAFF. Full variable domain (rest looked up from reference TRBV29-1 and TRBJ1-1): SAVISQKPSRDICQRGTSLTIQCQVDSQVTMMFWYRQQPGQSLTLIATANQGSEATYESGFVIDKFPISRPNLTFSTLTVSNMSPEDSSIYLCSGSTGKSEAFFGQGTRLTVV.

The rearrangement joins TRBV4-2 to TRBJ1-2, with D possibly TRBD1 on 5 matching bases. CDR1 LGHNA and CDR2 YNFKEQ come from the germline V gene. V was cut by 0 bases and J by 6 bases, with 17 bases left in between. The CDR3 covers 16 residues. The CDR3 reads CASSQDRWDSSDGYTF. The CDR3 DNA sequence: TGTGCCAGCAGCCAAGATAGATGGGACTCGAGTGATGGCTACACCTTC.

The chain is built from TRBV4-1 and TRBJ2-4; 9 bases fit TRBD2. V trimming: 3 bases; J trimming: 1 base; junction bases outside the gene matches: 7. Per the germline V gene, CDR1 is MGHRA and CDR2 is YSYEKL. The CDR3 spans 17 residues. CDR3 region: CASSQPIAGAAKNIQYF. The CDR3 DNA is TGCGCCAGCAGCCAGCCGATAGCGGGAGCGGCCAAAAACATTCAGTACTTC.

V gene TRBV28 combines with J gene TRBJ1-1; 7 bases match TRBD1. CDR1 is MDHEN, CDR2 SYDVKM, per germline. CDR3 length: 12 residues. Losses at the gene ends were 7 bases for V and 4 bases for J; bases not matched to a gene: 3. CDR3 loop: CASKGAGTEAFF. The CDR3, as DNA: TGTGCCAGCAAGGGGGCGGGCACTGAAGCTTTCTTT.

V and J are TRBV27 and TRBJ1-1; 7 bases line up with TRBD1. The CDR3 extends over 12 amino acids. Trimming took 5 bases from V and 8 from J; bases not matched to a gene: 5. CDR1 is MNHEY and CDR2 is SMNVEV in the germline V gene (reference sequence). The CDR3 region has the DNA TGTGCCAGCAGTAAGACAGGGAGGGAAGCTTTCTTT. It specifies CASSKTGREAFF.

The chain joins TRBV19 to TRBJ2-7; a weak D match, TRBD2 (6 bases). Germline CDR1 is LNHDA and CDR2 is SQIVND (reference sequence). The CDR3 has 15 residues. With 5 bases removed from V and 4 bases from J, the gap between germline ends came to 18 bases. The CDR3 loop reads CASSDAGTAFYEQYF. Written as DNA, the CDR3 is TGTGCCAGTAGTGACGCGGGGACTGCATTTTACGAGCAGTACTTC.

The chain recombines TRBV14 with TRBJ2-2; D remains ambiguous. With 4 bases removed from V and 6 bases from J, the gap between germline ends came to 6 bases. This CDR3 has 12 amino acids. CDR1 is SGHDN, CDR2 FVKESK, per germline. CDR3 residues: CASSLTAGELFF. In DNA form, the CDR3 reads TGTGCCAGCAGCCTAACTGCCGGGGAGCTGTTTTTT.